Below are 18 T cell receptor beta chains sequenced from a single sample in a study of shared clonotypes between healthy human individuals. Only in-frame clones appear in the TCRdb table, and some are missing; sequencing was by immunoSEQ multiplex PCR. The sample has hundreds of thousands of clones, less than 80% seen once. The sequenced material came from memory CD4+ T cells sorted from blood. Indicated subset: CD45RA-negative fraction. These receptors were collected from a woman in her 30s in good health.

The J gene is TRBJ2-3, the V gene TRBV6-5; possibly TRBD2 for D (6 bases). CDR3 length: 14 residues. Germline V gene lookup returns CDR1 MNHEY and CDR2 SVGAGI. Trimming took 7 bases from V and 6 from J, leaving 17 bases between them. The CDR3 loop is CASTTFYGGDTQYF. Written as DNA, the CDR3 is TGTGCCAGCACAACCTTTTATGGAGGGGATACGCAGTATTTT.

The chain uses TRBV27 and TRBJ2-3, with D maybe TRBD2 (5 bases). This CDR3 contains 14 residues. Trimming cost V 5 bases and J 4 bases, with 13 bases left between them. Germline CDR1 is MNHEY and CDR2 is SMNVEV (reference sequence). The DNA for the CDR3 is TGTGCCAGCAGTCGAAATATAGCGTCAGATACGCAGTATTTT. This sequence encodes CASSRNIASDTQYF.

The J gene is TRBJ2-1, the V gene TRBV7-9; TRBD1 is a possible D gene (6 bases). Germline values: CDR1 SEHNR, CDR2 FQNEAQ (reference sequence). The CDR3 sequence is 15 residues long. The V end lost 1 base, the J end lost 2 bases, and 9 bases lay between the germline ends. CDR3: CASSLDRAPYNEQFF. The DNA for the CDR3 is TGTGCCAGCAGCTTAGACAGGGCCCCCTACAATGAGCAGTTCTTC.

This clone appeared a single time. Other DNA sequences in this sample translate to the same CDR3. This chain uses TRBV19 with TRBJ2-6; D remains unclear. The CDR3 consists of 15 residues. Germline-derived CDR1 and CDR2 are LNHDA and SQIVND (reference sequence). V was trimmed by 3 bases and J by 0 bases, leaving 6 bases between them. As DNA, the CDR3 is TGTGCCAGTAGTATGGCCAGCTCTGGGGCCAACGTCCTGACTTTC. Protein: CASSMASSGANVLTF.

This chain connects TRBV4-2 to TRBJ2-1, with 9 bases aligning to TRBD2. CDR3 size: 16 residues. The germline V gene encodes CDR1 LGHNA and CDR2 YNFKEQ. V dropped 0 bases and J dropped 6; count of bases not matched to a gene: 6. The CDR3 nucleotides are TGTGCCAGCAGCCAAGAAGATCTTAGCGGGAGCAATGAGCAGTTCTTC. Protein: CASSQEDLSGSNEQFF.

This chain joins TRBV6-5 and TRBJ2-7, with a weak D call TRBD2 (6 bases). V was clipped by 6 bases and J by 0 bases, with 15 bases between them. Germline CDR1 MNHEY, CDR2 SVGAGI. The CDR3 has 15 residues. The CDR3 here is CASSPLGGNSYEQYF. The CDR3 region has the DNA TGTGCCAGCAGCCCCCTAGGCGGGAACTCCTACGAGCAGTACTTC.

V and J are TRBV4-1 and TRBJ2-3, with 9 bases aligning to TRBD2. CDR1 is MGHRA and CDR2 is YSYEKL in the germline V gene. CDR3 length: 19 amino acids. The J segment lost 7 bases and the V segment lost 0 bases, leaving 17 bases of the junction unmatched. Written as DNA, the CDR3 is TGCGCCAGCAGCCAAGATGGTGGTAGCGGGAGTCGGTCTCGTCATACGCAGTATTTT. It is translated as CASSQDGGSGSRSRHTQYF.

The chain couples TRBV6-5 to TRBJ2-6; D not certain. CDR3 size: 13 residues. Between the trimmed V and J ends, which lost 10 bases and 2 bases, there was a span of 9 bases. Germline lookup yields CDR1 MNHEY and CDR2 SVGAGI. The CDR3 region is CATQRAGANVLTF. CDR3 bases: TGTGCCACCCAAAGGGCTGGGGCCAACGTCCTGACTTTC.

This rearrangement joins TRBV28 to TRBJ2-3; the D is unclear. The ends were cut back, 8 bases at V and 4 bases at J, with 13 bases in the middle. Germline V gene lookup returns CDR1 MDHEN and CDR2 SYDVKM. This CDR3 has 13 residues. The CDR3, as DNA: TGTGCCAGCCGCACGGCGTACCCAGATACGCAGTATTTT. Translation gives CASRTAYPDTQYF.

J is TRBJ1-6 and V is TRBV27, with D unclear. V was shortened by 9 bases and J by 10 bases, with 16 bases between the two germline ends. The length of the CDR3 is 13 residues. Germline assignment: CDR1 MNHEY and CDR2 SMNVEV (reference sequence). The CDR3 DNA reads TGTGCCAGTGGAGGACTCCCGTCGTCACCCCTCCACTTT. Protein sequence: CASGGLPSSPLHF.

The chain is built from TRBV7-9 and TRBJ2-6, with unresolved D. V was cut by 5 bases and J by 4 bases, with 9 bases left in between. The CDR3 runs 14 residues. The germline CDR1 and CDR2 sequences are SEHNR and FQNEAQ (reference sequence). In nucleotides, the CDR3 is TGTGCCAGCAGCACTATACGAGGGGCCAACGTCCTGACTTTC. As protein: CASSTIRGANVLTF.

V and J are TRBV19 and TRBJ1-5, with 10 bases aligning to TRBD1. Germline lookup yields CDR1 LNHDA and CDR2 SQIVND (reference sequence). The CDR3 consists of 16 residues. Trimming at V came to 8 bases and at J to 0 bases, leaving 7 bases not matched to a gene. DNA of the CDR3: TGTGCCAGTCGGGACAGGGGCGGGAATAGCAATCAGCCCCAGCATTTT. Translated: CASRDRGGNSNQPQHF.

CDR3 region: CASSLAGVRGNIQYF. As DNA, the CDR3 is TGTGCCAGCAGTTTAGCGGGAGTCAGGGGAAACATTCAGTACTTC. The V and J genes are TRBV28 and TRBJ2-4; weak D call: TRBD2 (7 bases). The CDR3 is made up of 15 amino acids. The V gene's germline CDR1 is MDHEN and CDR2 SYDVKM. Trimming left V 2 bases short and J 6 bases short, with 14 bases between.

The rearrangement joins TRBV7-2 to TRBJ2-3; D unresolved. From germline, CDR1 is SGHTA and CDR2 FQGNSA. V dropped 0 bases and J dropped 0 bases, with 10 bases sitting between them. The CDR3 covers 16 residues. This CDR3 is CASSLAGGHSTDTQYF. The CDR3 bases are TGTGCCAGCAGCTTAGCGGGCGGCCATAGCACAGATACGCAGTATTTT. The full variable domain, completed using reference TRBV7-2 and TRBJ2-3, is GAGVSQSPSNKVTEKGKDVELRCDPISGHTALYWYRQSLGQGLEFLIYFQGNSAPDKSGLPSDRFSAERTGGSVSTLTIQRTQQEDSAVYLCASSLAGGHSTDTQYFGPGTRLTVL.

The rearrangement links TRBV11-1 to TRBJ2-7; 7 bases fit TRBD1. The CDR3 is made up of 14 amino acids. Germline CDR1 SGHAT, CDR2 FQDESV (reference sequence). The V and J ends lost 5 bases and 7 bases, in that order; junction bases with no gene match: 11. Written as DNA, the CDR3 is TGTGCCAGCAGCCCTAAAGCCGACAGGGAGGAGCAGTACTTC. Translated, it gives CASSPKADREEQYF.

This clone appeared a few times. The CDR3 region is CASSLGPGQMNTGELFF. The CDR3 DNA is TGCGCCAGCAGCTTGGGACCGGGACAGATGAACACCGGGGAGCTGTTTTTT. The chain uses TRBV5-1 and TRBJ2-2, with 7 bases aligning to TRBD1. After removal of 0 bases from V and 1 base from J, the junction contained 6 bases not matched to a gene. This CDR3 has 17 residues. CDR1 is SGHRS and CDR2 is YFSETQ in the germline V gene.

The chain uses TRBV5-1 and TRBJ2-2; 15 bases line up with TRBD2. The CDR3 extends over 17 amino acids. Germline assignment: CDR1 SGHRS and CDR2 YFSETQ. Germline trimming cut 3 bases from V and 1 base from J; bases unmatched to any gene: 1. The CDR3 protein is CASSSGLAGGNTGELFF. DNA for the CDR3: TGCGCCAGCAGCTCGGGACTAGCGGGAGGGAACACCGGGGAGCTGTTTTTT.

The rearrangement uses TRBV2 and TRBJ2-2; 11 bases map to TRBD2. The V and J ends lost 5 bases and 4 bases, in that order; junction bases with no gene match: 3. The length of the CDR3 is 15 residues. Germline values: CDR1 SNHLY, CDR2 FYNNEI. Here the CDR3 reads CASSLTSGITGELFF. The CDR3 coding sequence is TGTGCCAGCAGTTTGACTAGCGGGATCACCGGGGAGCTGTTTTTT. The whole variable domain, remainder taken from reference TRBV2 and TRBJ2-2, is EPEVTQTPSHQVTQMGQEVILRCVPISNHLYFYWYRQILGQKVEFLVSFYNNEISEKSEIFDDQFSVERPDGSNFTLKIRSTKLEDSAMYFCASSLTSGITGELFFGEGSRLTVL.